This T cell receptor (beta chain) originates from a study of T cells in Graves' hyperthyroidism and ophthalmopathy. Findings of the study overall: Most thyroid-expanded clonotypes above 0.001 were also found in blood.

RNA transcripts served as the template for amplifying TCR beta CDR3 regions. HTBI primers were used for first-round RT-PCR of the TCR CDR3. TCRdb re-called the multiplex PCR reads with MiXCR, one entry per CDR3 protein. This table holds hundreds of thousands of distinct CDR3 sequences, roughly 13% found once. There are many counts of this clonotype. What it binds is unknown. The CDR3 totals 13 residues. Germline CDR1 MNHNS, CDR2 SASEGT. Trimming stripped 7 bases from V and 5 bases from J, with 14 bases between. The sequencing sample was made of blood. The sequence was obtained from a woman aged 18-29 years with Graves' hyperthyroidism. The rearrangement joins TRBV6-1 to TRBJ2-5; no clear D gene. CDR3 region: CASNNLGRETQYF. The CDR3 DNA reads as TGTGCCAGCAATAACCTAGGACGGGAGACCCAGTACTTC.